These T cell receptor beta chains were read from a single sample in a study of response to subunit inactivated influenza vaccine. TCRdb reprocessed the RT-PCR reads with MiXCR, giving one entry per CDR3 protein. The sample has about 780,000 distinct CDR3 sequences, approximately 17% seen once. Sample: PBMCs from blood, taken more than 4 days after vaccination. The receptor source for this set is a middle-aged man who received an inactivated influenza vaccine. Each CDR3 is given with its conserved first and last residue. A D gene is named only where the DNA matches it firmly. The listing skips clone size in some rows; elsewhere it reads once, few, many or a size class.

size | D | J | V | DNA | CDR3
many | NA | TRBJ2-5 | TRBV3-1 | TGTGCCAGCCGAGAGCGGGCCCGACAAGAGACCCAGTACTTC | CASRERARQETQYF
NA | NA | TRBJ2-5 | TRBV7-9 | TGTGCCAGCAGCTTAGGAGGGGCCTTAGAAGAGACCCAGTACTTC | CASSLGGALEETQYF
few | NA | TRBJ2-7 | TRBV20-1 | TGCAGGGCTCAGACTCCAACCTCCTACGAGCAGTACTTC | CRAQTPTSYEQYF
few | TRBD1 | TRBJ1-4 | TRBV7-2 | TGTGCCAGCAGATCCACAGGGGGCGCGATTGCGGAACTGTTTTTT | CASRSTGGAIAELFF
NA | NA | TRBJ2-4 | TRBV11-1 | TGTGCCAGCAGCTTACTAGCTACAGCCAAAAACATTCAGTACTTC | CASSLLATAKNIQYF
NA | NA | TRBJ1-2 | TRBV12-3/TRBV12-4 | TGTGCCAGCAGGTCCGGGACCGCGGGAGGCTACACCTTC | CASRSGTAGGYTF
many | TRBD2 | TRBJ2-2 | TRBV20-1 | TGCAGTGCTAGACTCCTAGCGGGGGGTAACACCGGGGAGCTGTTTTTT | CSARLLAGGNTGELFF
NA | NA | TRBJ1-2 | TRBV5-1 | TGCGCCAGCAGCTTGAACACGTACTATGGCTACACCTTC | CASSLNTYYGYTF
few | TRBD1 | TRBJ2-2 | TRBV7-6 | TGTGCCAGCGATATCGGGACAGGGACCACCGGGGAGCTGTTTTTT | CASDIGTGTTGELFF
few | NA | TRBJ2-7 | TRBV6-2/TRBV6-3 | TGTGCCAGCAGTTACTCTGAATTGACCTACGAGCAGTACTTC | CASSYSELTYEQYF
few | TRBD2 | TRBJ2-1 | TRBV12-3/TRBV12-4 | TGTGCCAGCAGTACGTGGACTAGCGGGTCGGGGTACAATGAGCAGTTCTTC | CASSTWTSGSGYNEQFF
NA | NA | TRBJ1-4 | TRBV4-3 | TGCGCCAGCAGCCAAGAACCTCACCGGGATACAACTGAAAAACTGTTTTTT | CASSQEPHRDTTEKLFF
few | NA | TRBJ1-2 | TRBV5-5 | TGTGCCAGCAGCCGAGAAGGGGGGCGGGTCTATGGCTACACCTTC | CASSREGGRVYGYTF
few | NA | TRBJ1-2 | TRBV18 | TGTGCCAGCTCACCGACAGATGGTGGCTACACCTTC | CASSPTDGGYTF
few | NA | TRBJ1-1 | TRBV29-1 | TGCAGCGTTGTGTTGAGCACTGAAGCTTTCTTT | CSVVLSTEAFF
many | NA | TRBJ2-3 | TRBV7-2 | TGTGCCAGCAGCTCACTTGCAGATACGCAGTATTTT | CASSSLADTQYF
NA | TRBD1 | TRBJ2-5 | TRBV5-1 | TGCGCCAGCAGCTTGAATTCAGGGGGTCAAGAGACCCAGTACTTC | CASSLNSGGQETQYF
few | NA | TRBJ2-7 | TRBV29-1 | TGTAGCGCTAACTCGGACGGTTACGAGCAGTACTTC | CSANSDGYEQYF
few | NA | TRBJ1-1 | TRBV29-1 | TGCAGCGTTCTCGGCTTACTTTCCGGGGAAGCTTTCTTT | CSVLGLLSGEAFF
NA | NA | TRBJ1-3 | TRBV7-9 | TGTGCCAGCAGCTTAGTTGCGAGAAACACCATATATTTT | CASSLVARNTIYF
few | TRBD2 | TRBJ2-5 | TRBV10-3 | TGTGCCATCAGTGGGACTAGCGCCCAAGAGACCCAGTACTTC | CAISGTSAQETQYF
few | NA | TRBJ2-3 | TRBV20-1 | TGCAGTGCTCGCCGGGGGTTCCGCACAGATACGCAGTATTTT | CSARRGFRTDTQYF
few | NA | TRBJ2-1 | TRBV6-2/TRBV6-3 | TGTGCCAGCAGGAACAGGACCAGCTCCTACAATGAGCAGTTCTTC | CASRNRTSSYNEQFF
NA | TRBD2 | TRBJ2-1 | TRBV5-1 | TGCGCCAGCAGCCCCACAGTTAGCGGGGGGTTTTACAATGAGCAGTTCTTC | CASSPTVSGGFYNEQFF
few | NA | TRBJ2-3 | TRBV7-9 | TGTGCCAGCAGCTTACCCGACCACACAAATACGCAGTATTTT | CASSLPDHTNTQYF
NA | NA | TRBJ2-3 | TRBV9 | TGTGCCAGCAGCGGACCGACACCCAGCACAGATACGCAGTATTTT | CASSGPTPSTDTQYF
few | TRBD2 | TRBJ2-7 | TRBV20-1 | TGCAGTGCTCAGCGGGGGGGCTACGAGCAGTACTTC | CSAQRGGYEQYF
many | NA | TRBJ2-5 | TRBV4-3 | TGCGCCAGCAGCCAAGAGATCACGCGAGTAAAAGAGACCCAGTACTTC | CASSQEITRVKETQYF
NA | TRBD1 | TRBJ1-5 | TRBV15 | TGTGCCACCAGCAGAAGACAGGGAGTTGATCAGCCCCAGCATTTT | CATSRRQGVDQPQHF
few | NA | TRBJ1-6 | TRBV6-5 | TGTGCCAGCAGTTATCTCCGGCAGGGCGGTTCACCCCTCCACTTT | CASSYLRQGGSPLHF
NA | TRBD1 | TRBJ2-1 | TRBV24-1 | TGTGCCACCGCTCAAACCGGGACAGGGTCCTACAATGAGCAGTTCTTC | CATAQTGTGSYNEQFF
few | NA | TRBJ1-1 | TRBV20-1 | TGCAGTGCCAAAGACCCGGGGATGAACACTGAAGCTTTCTTT | CSAKDPGMNTEAFF
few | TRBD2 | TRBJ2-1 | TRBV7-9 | TGTGCCAGCAGCCCGCCGGGACTAGGATCCGGTGAGCAGTTCTTC | CASSPPGLGSGEQFF
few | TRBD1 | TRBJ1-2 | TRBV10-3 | TGTGCCATCAGTGGAACAGGGGCGGGCGGCTACACCTTC | CAISGTGAGGYTF
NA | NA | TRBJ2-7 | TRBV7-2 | TGTGCCAGCAGTTACTCGAGGGGGGGCCCCTACGAGCAGTACTTC | CASSYSRGGPYEQYF
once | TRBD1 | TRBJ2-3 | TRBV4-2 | TGTGCCAGCAGCCAAGATTTTTTACAGGGGGCAAGCACAGATACGCAGTATTTT | CASSQDFLQGASTDTQYF
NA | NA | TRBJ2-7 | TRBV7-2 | TGTGCCAGCAGCTTAGCCAGGGCCACCTACGAGCAGTACTTC | CASSLARATYEQYF
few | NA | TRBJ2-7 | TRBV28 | TGTGCCAGCAGTTTTTGGGGCTTTGAGCAGTACTTC | CASSFWGFEQYF
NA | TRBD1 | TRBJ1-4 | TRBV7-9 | TGTGCCAGCAGCTGGACAGGGGAGACTGAAAAACTGTTTTTT | CASSWTGETEKLFF
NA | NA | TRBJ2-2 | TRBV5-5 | TGTGCCAGCAGCTTGGACAGGGCTGTGACCACCGGGGAGCTGTTTTTT | CASSLDRAVTTGELFF
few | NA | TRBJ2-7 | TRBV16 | TGTGCCAGCAGCCAAATCCCCTACGAGCAGTACTTC | CASSQIPYEQYF